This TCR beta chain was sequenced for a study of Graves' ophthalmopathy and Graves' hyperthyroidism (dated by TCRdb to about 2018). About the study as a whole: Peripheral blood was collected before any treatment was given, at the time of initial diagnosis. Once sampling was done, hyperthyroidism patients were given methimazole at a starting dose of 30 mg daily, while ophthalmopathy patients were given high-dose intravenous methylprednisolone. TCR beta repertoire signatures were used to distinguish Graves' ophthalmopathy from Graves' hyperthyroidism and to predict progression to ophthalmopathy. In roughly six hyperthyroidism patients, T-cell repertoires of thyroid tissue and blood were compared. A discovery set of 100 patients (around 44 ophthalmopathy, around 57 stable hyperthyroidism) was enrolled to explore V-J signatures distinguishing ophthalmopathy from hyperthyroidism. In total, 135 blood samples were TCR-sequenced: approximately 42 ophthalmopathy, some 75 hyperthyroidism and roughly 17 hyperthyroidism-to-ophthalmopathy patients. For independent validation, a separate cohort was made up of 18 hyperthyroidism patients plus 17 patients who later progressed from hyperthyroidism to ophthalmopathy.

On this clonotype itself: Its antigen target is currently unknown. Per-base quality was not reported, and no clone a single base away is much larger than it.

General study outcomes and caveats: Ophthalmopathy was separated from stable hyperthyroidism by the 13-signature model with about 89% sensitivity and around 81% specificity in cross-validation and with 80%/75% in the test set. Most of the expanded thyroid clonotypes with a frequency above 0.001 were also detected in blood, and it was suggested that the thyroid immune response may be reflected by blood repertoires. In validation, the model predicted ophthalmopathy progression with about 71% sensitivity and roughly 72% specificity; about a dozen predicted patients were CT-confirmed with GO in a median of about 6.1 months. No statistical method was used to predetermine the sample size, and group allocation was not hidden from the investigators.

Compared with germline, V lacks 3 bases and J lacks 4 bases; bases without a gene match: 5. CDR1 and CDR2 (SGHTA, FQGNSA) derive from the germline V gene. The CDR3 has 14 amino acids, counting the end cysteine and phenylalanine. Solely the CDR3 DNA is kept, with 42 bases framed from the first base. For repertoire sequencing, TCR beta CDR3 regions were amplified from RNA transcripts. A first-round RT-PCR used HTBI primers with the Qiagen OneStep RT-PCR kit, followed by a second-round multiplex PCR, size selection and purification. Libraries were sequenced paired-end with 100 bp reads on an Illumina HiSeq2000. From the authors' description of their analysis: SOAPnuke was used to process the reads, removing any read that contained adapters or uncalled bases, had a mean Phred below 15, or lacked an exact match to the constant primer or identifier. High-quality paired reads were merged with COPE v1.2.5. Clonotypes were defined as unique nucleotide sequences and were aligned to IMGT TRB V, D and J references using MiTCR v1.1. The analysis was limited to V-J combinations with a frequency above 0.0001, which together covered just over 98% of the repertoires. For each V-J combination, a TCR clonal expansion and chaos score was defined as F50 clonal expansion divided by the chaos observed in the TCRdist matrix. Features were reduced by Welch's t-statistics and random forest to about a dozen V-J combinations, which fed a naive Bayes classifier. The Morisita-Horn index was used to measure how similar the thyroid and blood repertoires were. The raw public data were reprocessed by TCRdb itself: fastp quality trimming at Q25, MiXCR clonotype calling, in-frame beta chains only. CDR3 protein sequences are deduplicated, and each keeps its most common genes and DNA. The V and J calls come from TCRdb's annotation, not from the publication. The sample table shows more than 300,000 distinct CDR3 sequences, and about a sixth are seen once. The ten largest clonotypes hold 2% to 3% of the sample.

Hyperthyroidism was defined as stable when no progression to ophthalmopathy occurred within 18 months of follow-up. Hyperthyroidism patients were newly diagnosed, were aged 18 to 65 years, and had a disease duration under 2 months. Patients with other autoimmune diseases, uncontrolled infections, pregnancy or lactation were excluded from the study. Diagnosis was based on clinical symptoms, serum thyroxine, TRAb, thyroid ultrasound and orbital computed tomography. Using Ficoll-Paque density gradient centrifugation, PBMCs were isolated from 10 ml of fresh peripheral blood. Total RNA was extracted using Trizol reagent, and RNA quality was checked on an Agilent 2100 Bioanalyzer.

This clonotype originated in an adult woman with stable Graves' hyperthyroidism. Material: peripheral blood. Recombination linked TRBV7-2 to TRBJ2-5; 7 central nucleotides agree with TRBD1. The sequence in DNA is TGTGCCAGCAGCTTTAACGCAGGGGGAGAGACCCAGTACTTC. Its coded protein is CASSFNAGGETQYF.